The clone carrying this T cell receptor beta chain was observed at least ten times. Its target is not known. The cDNA was generated by 5'RACE with 10-nucleotide random UMIs. TCRdb re-derived calls from the 5' RACE reads in MiXCR, one entry per CDR3 protein. Of 80,000 to 100,000 distinct CDR3 sequences listed, 5% to 6.5% are singletons. Time point reported: longitudinal time-point 2. The sample belongs to a study of neurological immune-mediated disorders. Study outcomes and limitations: The multiple sclerosis repertoire cluster was not associated with any clinical or MRI feature.

Germline loops: CDR1 DFQATT, CDR2 SNEGSKA (reference sequence). Trimming removed 1 base from V and 6 bases from J, with 17 bases in between. The CDR3 has 15 residues. Sequencing input: PBMCs. This clonotype was sampled from a woman aged 55 to 70 with multiple sclerosis. The chain is built from TRBV20-1 and TRBJ2-3; no firm D call. CDR3 amino acids: CSARAPTGGVDTQYF. CDR3 DNA sequence: TGCAGTGCTAGAGCTCCCACGGGTGGGGTGGATACGCAGTATTTT.